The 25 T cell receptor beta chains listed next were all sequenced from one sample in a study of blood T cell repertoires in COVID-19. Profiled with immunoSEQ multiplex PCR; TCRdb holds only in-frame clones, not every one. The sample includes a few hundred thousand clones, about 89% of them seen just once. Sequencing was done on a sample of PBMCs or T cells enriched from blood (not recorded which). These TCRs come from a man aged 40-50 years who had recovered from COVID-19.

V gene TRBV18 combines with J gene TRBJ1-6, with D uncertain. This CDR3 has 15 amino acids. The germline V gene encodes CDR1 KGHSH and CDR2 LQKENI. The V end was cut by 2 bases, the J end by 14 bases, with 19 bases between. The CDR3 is CASSPDVPQGRALHF. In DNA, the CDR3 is TGTGCCAGCTCACCAGACGTGCCCCAAGGGCGGGCCCTCCACTTT.

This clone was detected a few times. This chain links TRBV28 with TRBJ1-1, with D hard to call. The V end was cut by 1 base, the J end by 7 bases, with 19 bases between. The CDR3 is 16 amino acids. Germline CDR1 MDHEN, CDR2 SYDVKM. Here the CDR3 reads CASSLLYVSGVGEAFF. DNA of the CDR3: TGTGCCAGCAGTTTATTATATGTCTCCGGGGTGGGTGAAGCTTTCTTT.

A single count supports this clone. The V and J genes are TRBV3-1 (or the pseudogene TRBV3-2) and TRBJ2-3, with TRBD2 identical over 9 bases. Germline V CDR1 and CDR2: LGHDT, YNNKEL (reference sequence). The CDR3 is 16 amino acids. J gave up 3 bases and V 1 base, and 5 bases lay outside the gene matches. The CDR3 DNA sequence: TGTGCCAGCAGCCAAGCAGGCGGGAGGGGGACAGATACGCAGTATTTT. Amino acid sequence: CASSQAGGRGTDTQYF.

This chain's CDR3 is CSVFLGGDEKLFF. The CDR3 DNA follows: TGCAGCGTATTTTTGGGGGGAGACGAAAAACTGTTTTTT. This chain uses TRBV29-1 with TRBJ1-4; D possibly corresponds to TRBD1 (5 bases). There are 13 residues in the CDR3. Trimming stripped 6 bases from V and 8 bases from J, with 16 bases between. Germline V gene sequence: CDR1 SQVTM, CDR2 ANQGSEA.

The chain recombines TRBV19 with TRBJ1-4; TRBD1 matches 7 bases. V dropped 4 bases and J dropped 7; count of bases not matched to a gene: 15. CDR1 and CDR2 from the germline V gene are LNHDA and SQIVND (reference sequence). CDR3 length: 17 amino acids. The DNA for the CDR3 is TGTGCCAGTAGTAGAAACGCCCCGGAGACAGGGCTTGAAAAACTGTTTTTT. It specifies CASSRNAPETGLEKLFF.

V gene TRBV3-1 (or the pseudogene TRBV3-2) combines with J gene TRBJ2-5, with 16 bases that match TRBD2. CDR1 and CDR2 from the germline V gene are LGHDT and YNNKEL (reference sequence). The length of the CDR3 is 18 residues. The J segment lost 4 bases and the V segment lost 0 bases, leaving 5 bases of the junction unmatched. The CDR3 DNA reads TGTGCCAGCAGCCAAGAGGGACTAGCGGGGGGGCCTGCAGAGACCCAGTACTTC. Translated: CASSQEGLAGGPAETQYF.

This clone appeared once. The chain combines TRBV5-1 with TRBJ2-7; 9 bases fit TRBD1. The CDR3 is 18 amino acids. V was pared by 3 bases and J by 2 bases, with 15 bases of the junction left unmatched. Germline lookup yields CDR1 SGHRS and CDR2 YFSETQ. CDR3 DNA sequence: TGCGCCAGCAGCTCGGAGGTGGGAACAGGGGGCAGAACCTACGAGCAGTACTTC. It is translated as CASSSEVGTGGRTYEQYF.

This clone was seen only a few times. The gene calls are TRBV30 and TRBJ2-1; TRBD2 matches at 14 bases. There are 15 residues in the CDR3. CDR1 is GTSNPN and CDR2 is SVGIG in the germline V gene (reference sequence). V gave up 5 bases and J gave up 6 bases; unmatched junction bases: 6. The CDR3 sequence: CAWGLAGGRLNEQFF. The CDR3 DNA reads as TGTGCCTGGGGACTAGCGGGGGGCCGCCTCAATGAGCAGTTCTTC.

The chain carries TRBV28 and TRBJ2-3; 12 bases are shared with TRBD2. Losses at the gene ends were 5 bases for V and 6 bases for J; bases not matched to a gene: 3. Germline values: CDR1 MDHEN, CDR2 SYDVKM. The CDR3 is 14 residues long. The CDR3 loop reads CASSLAGGSDTQYF. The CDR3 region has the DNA TGTGCCAGCAGTCTAGCGGGAGGGTCTGATACGCAGTATTTT.

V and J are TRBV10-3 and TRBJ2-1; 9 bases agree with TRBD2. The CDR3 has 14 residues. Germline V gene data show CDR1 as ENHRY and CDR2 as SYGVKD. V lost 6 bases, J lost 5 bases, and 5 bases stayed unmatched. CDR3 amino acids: CAIRGLAQDNEQFF. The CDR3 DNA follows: TGTGCCATCAGAGGACTAGCGCAAGACAATGAGCAGTTCTTC.

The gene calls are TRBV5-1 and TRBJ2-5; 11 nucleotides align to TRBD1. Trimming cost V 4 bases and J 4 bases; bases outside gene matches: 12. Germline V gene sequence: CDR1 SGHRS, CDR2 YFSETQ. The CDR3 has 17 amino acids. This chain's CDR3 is CASSPPWAGQGGETQYF. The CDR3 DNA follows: TGCGCCAGCAGCCCACCGTGGGCGGGACAGGGGGGAGAGACCCAGTACTTC.

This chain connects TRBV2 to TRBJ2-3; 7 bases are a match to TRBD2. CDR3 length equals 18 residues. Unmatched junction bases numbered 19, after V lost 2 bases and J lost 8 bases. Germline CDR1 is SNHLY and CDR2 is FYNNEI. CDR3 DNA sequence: TGTGCCAGCAGTGAACGTGGTGGGGGGGATTTTTGGGAGCGTACGCAGTATTTT. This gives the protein CASSERGGGDFWERTQYF.

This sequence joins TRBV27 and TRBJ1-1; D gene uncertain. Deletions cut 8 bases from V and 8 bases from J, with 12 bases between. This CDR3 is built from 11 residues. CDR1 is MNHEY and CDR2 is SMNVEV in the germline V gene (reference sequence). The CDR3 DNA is TGTGCCAGCGGAATTGACATGGAAGCTTTCTTT. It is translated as CASGIDMEAFF.

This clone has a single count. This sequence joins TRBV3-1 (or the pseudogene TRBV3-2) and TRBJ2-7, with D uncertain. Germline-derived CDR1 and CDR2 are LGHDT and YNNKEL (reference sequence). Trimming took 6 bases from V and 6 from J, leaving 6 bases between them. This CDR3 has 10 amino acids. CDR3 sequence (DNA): TGTGCCAGCAGACAGAGCGAGCAGTACTTC. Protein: CASRQSEQYF.

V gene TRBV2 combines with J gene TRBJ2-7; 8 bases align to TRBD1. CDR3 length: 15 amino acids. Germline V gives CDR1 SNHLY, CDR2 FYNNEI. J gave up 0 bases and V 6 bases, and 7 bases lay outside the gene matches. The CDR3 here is CASRTRDRSSYEQYF. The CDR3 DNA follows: TGTGCCAGCAGGACAAGGGACAGGAGCTCCTACGAGCAGTACTTC.

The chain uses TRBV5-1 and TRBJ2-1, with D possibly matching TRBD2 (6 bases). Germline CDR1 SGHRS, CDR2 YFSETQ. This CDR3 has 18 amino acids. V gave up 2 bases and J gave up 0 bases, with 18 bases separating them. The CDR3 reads CASSFRVADTISYNEQFF. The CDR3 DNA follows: TGCGCCAGCAGCTTTCGAGTAGCGGACACGATCTCCTACAATGAGCAGTTCTTC.

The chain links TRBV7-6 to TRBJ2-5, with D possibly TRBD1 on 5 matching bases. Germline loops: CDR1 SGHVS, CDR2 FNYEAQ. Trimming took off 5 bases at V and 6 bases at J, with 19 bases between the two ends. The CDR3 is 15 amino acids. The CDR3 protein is CASSPGWAGPQTQYF. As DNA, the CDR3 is TGTGCCAGCAGCCCCGGTTGGGCAGGGCCCCAGACCCAGTACTTC.

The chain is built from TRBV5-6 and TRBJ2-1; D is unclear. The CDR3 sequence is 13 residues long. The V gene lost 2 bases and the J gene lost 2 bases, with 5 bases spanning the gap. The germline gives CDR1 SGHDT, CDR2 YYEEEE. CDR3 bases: TGTGCCAGCAGCTTTAATACCTACAATGAGCAGTTCTTC. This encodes CASSFNTYNEQFF.

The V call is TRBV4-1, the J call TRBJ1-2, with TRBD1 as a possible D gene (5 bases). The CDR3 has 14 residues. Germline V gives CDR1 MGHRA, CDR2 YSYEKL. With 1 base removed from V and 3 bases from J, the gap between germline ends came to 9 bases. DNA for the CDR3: TGCGCCAGCAGCCAAGTAAAGGGGTACTATGGCTACACCTTC. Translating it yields CASSQVKGYYGYTF.

Here the CDR3 DNA reads TGCAGTGCTCTAGACAGCACTGAAGCTTTCTTT. Protein: CSALDSTEAFF. The chain couples TRBV20-1 to TRBJ1-1; D is perhaps TRBD1 (5 bases). The CDR3 contains 11 residues. Germline CDR1 reads DFQATT; CDR2 reads SNEGSKA (reference sequence). The germline V and J ends were trimmed by 5 bases and 4 bases, with 8 bases remaining between them.

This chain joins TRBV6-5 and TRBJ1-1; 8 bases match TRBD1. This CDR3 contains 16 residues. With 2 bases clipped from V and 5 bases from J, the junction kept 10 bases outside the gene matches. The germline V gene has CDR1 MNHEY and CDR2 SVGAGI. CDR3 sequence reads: CASSYLAGGTETEAFF. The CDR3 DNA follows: TGTGCCAGCAGTTACCTTGCAGGGGGCACGGAAACTGAAGCTTTCTTT.

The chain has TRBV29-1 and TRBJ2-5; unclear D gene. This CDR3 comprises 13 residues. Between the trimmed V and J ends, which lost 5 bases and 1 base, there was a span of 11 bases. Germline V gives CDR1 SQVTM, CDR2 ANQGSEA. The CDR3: CSVYFLGQETQYF. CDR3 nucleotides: TGCAGCGTTTATTTCCTCGGCCAAGAGACCCAGTACTTC.

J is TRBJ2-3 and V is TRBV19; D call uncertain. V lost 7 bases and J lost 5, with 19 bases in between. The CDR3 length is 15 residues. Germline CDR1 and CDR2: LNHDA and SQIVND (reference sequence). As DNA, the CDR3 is TGTGCCAGTACAACGCTCTCCAACTCAGGAGATACGCAGTATTTT. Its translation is CASTTLSNSGDTQYF. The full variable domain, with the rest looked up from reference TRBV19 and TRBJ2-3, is DGGITQSPKYLFRKEGQNVTLSCEQNLNHDAMYWYRQDPGQGLRLIYYSQIVNDFQKGDIAEGYSVSREKKESFPLTVTSAQKNPTAFYLCASTTLSNSGDTQYFGPGTRLTVL.

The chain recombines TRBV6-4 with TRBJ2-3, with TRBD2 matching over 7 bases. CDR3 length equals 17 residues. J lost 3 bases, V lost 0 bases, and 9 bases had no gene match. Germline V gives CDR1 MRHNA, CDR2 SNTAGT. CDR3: CASSDSGMIGGTDTQYF. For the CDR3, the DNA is TGTGCCAGCAGTGACTCGGGGATGATCGGGGGGACAGATACGCAGTATTTT.

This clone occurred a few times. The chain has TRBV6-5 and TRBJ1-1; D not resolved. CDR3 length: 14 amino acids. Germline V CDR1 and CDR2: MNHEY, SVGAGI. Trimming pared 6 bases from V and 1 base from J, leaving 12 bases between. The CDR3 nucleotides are TGTGCCAGCAGAAGGACTGGGGAGAACACTGAAGCTTTCTTT. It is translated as CASRRTGENTEAFF.